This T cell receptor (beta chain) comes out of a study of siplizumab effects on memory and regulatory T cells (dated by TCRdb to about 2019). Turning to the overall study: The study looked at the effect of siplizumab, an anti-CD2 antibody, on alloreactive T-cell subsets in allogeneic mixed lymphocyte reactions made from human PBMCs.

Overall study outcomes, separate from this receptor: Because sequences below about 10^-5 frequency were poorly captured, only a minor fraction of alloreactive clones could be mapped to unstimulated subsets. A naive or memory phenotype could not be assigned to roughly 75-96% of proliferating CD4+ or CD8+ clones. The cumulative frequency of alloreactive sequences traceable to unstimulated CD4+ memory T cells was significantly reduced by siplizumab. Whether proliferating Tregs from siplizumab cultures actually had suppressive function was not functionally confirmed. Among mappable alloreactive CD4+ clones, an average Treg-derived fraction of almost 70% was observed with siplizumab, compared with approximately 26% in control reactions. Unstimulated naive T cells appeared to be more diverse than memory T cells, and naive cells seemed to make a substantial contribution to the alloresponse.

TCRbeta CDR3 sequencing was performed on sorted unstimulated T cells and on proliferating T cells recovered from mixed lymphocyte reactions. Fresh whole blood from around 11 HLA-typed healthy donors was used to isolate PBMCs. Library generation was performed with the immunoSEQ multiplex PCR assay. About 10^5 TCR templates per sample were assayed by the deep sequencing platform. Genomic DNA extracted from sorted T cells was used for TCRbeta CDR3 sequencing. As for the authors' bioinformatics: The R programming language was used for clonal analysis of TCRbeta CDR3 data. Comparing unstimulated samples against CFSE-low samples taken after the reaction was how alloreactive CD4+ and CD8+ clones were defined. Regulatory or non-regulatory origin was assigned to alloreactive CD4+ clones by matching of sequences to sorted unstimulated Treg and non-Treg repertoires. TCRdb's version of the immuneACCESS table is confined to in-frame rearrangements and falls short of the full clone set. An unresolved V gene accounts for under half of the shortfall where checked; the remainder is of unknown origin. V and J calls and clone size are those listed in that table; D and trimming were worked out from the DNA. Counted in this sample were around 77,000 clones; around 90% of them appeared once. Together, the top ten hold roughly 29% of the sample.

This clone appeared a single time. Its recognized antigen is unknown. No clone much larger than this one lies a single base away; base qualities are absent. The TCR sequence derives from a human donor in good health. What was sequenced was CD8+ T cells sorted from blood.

The CDR3 is CATSRAAGGPGEQFF. The base sequence is TGTGCCACCAGCAGAGCAGCGGGAGGGCCGGGTGAGCAGTTCTTC. The V and J segments used are TRBV15 and TRBJ2-1, with 10 bases matching TRBD2. From a lookup of the germline V gene (reference sequence), CDR1 and CDR2 are LNHNV and YYDKDF. The cysteine opens and the phenylalanine closes a CDR3 of 15 amino acids. The sequence is cut down to CDR3 DNA, 45 bases in frame from base 1. Trimming removed 1 base from V and 9 bases from J; the gene matches leave 6 bases unexplained.